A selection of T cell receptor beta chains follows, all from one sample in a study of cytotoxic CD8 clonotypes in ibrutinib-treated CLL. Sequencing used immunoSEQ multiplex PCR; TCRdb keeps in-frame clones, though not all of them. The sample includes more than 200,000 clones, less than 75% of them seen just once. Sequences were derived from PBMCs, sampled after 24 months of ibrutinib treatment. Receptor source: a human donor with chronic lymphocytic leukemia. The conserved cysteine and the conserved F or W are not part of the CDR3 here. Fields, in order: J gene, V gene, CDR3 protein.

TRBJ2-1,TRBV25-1,ASRESSSYNEQF
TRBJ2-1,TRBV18,ASSPLDSSYNEQF
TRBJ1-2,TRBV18,ASSPDRVHYGYT
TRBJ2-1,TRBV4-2,ASSQEGGSSYNEQF
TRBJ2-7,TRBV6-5,ASGDRGSYEQY
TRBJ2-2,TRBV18,ASSPLAGEATGELF
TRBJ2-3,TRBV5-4,ATHAQVGTDTQY
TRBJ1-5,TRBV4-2,ASSQVHIDNQPQH
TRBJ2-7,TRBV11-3,ASSSGPYEQY
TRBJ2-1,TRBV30,AWSGDRGYNEQF
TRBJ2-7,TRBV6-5,ASSPDGHRYEQY
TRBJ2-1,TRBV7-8,ASSLVGAVEQF
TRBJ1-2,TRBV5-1,ASSTDSLLNYGYT
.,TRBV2,ASSELYEQY
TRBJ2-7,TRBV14,ASSPPGTSYYEQY
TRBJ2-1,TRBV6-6,ASSDIAGGSNEQF
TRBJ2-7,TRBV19,ASSMERQGVPKEQY
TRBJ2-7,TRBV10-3,AISPGTGVRSEQY
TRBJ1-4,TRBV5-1,ASSPGTEGEKLF
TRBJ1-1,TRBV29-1,SAFGGLDTEAF
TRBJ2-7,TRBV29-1,SASQGNEQY
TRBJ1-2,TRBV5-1,ASSLAELGSQVLT
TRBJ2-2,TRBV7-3,ASSPAGQGSTGELF
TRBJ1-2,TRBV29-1,SVDSTGSHGYT
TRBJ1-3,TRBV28,ASSFGGDSGNTIY
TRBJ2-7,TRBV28,ASRSQGDEQY
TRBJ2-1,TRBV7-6,ASSSTGNEQF
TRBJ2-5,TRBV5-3,ARSLVPSGSGTQY
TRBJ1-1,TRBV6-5,ASSYGGEVGTEAF
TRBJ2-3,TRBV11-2,ASSLGRTAPDTQY
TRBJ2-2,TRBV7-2,ASSLHEIGELF
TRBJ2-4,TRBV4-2,ASSLAGGIQY
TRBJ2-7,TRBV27,ASRKGWGAGDEQY
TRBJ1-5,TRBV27,ASATGSGQPQH
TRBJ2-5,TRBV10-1,APIGGRTQETQY
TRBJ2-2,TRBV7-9,ASSPRLAGGTGELF
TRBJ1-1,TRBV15,ATSRDYPGGADTEAF
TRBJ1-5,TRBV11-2,ASSQFTSQPQH
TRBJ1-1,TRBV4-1,ASSPARMNTEAF
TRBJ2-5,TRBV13,ASSHKETQY
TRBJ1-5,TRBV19,ASSIFRDQPQH
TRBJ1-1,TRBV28,ASSFRVSTEAF
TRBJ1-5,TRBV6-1,ASLPVRYQGQPQH
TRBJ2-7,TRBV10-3,AISDTGFPYEQY
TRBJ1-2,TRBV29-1,SVRQGGGYT
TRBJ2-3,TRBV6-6,ASWMASGSTDTQY
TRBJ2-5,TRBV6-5,ASRPGLTTQETQY
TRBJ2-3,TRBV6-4,ASSDLGTTDTQY
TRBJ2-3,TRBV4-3,ASSPSSGSGDTQY
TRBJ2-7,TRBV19,ASSSGAPGEQY
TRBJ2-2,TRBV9,ASSLLAVHGELF
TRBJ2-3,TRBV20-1,SASPGDTQY
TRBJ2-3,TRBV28,ASSFQRSPDTQY